This T cell receptor beta chain emerged from a study of PD-L1 blockade in urothelial cancer. Study at large: A median approximately 150,000 T cells were found in blood samples. Whole-study results and caveats: Improved survival was predicted by pretreatment blood TCR clonality below the median.

Assay used: immunoSEQ multiplex PCR; TCRdb lists only in-frame clones, some missing. The table lists 130,000 or so clones, less than 85% of them singletons. Time point denoted: pretreatment peripheral blood. Concerning this clone: The antigen is not known.

This clonotype originated in a man between 50 and 59 years old with urothelial cancer. The specimen comprised PBMCs, sampled around atezolizumab (anti-PD-L1) treatment.

The chain's CDR3 is CASSIKGQQETQYF. In DNA, the CDR3 is TGTGCCAGTAGCATAAAGGGACAGCAAGAGACCCAGTACTTC. The rearrangement links TRBV19 to TRBJ2-5; 7 nucleotides match TRBD1. Trimming cost V 6 bases and J 2 bases; bases outside gene matches: 6. Germline V CDR1 and CDR2: LNHDA, SQIVND (reference sequence). The CDR3 sequence is 14 residues long.